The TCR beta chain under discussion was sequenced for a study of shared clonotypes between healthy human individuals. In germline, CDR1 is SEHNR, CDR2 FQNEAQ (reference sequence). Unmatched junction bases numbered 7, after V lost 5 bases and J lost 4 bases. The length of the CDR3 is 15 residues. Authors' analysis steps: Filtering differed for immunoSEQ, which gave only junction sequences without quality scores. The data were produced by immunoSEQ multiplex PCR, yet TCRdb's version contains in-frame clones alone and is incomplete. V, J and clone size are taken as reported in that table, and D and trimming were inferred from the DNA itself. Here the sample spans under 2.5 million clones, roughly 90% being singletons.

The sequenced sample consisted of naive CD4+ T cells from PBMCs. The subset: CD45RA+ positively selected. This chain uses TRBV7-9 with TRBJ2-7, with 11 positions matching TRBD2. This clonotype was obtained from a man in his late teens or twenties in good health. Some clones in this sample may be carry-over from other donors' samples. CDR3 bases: TGTGCCAGCAGCCCCCCCGGGACTAGCGGTTACGAGCAGTACTTC. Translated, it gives CASSPPGTSGYEQYF.